This TCR beta chain was retrieved from a study of T cells after posttransplantation cyclophosphamide. Study-level results: Skin or GI-infiltrating T cells shared few TRB sequences with blood. Later post-transplant blood repertoires were often dominated by donor CD8+ memory clones. After PTCy, TRB diversity resembled that of CNI/methotrexate controls.

The V gene end was trimmed by 0 bases and the J gene end by 4 bases; junction bases not matched to a gene: 3. Germline CDR1 is MGHRA and CDR2 is YSYEKL. The CDR3 contains 15 residues. Data came from immunoSEQ multiplex PCR; TCRdb stores just in-frame clones and leaves some out. Sampling found about 37,000 clones, none seen once. In this sample, this clone turned up many times. Its target is not known. This chain joins TRBV4-1 and TRBJ1-2; 9 nucleotides line up with TRBD1. Sequenced material: PBMCs. This receptor was identified in a young man in good health and a related stem cell transplant donor. CDR3 region: CASSQDRGQGYGYTF. In DNA, the CDR3 is TGCGCCAGCAGCCAAGACCGGGGACAGGGCTATGGCTACACCTTC.